The clone carrying this T cell receptor beta chain was detected a few times. What it binds is unknown. These data belong to a study of cytomegalovirus exposure and HLA in healthy donors. Study findings and constraints: TCR beta V- and J-gene trimming was later associated with a missense DCLRE1C variant. It was only CMV serostatus that was available as immune exposure information.

PCR was performed using 60 Vbeta and 13 Jbeta primers. The method was immunoSEQ multiplex PCR; TCRdb's version includes in-frame clones alone and lacks a portion of them. In the table there are 100,000 to 150,000 clones, 77% of which are singletons. CDR1 SGHRS and CDR2 YFSETQ come from the germline V gene. The V gene lost 6 bases and the J gene lost 6 bases, with 21 bases spanning the gap. This CDR3 region has 16 residues. Though nominally healthy at sampling, donors likely had unrecorded immune exposures. This chain links TRBV5-1 with TRBJ2-2, with D possibly being TRBD1 (6 bases). Input material: PBMCs. The receptor was derived from a male donor in good health and CMV-seropositive. The CDR3 DNA reads as TGCGCCAGCATCGATATCAGGGGACCTAGTTCCGGGGAGCTGTTTTTT. Protein: CASIDIRGPSSGELFF.